This T cell receptor (beta chain) appears in the sequencing data of a study of shared clonotypes between healthy human individuals. The study's findings and limits: Only blood was sampled; tissue repertoires likely differ.

A single count supports this clone. The antigen remains undetermined. Germline V gene data show CDR1 as SGDLS and CDR2 as YYNGEE. The V end lost 0 bases, the J end lost 0 bases, and 12 bases lay between the germline ends. The CDR3 has 16 amino acids. Samples underwent the assay at deep level. How the authors handled the data: ImmunoSEQ only sent back junction sequences with no quality scores, so filtering was done differently. This table comes from immunoSEQ multiplex PCR, and its TCRdb copy is limited to in-frame clones, with some not included. V and J calls plus clone size are reproduced from that table; the DNA served to infer D and trimming. The sample lists 450,000 to 500,000 clones, approximately 78% occurring once. The donors, healthy adults who were HIV-negative, had experienced no recent acute infections or vaccinations.

Sequencing was performed on PBMCs. The chain uses TRBV9 and TRBJ1-2; perhaps TRBD1 as D (5 bases). The receptor was derived from a woman aged 40 to 50 in good health. Some clones in this sample may be carry-over from other donors' samples. CDR3 sequence (DNA): TGTGCCAGCAGCGTAGGGGGGGGGACCCCTAACTATGGCTACACCTTC. Protein sequence: CASSVGGGTPNYGYTF.